The entry below gives a single T cell receptor (beta chain) sequence along with its context. Its antigen is still unknown. The data derive from a study of radiotherapy plus CTLA-4 blockade in lung cancer. Study-wide background: Across the patients, objective responses occurred in 18%, and disease control in approximately 30%. Findings of the study overall: In blood, tumor-derived TCR clones expanded after radiotherapy plus ipilimumab.

This table comes from immunoSEQ multiplex PCR, and its TCRdb copy is limited to in-frame clones, with some not included. The sample consists of 55,000 to 85,000 clones, approximately 76% of them appearing once. The source was peripheral blood, collected from a patient treated with radiotherapy plus ipilimumab. The TCR sequence derives from a human donor with non-small cell lung cancer whose response to radiotherapy plus ipilimumab could not be evaluated. Some clones in this sample may be carry-over from other donors' samples.

The CDR3 is CASSLYGTGNADTQYF. The CDR3 DNA follows: TGCGCCAGCAGCTTGTACGGGACAGGGAACGCAGATACGCAGTATTTT. The genes are TRBV5-1 and TRBJ2-3; 9 nucleotides align to TRBD1. This CDR3 has 16 residues. V lost 1 base, J lost 4 bases, and 7 bases stayed unmatched. Looked up from germline, CDR1 is SGHRS and CDR2 is YFSETQ. Together with reference TRBV5-1 and TRBJ2-3, the CDR3 gives the full variable domain: KAGVTQTPRYLIKTRGQQVTLSCSPISGHRSVSWYQQTPGQGLQFLFEYFSETQRNKGNFPGRFSGRQFSNSRSEMNVSTLELGDSALYLCASSLYGTGNADTQYFGPGTRLTVL.